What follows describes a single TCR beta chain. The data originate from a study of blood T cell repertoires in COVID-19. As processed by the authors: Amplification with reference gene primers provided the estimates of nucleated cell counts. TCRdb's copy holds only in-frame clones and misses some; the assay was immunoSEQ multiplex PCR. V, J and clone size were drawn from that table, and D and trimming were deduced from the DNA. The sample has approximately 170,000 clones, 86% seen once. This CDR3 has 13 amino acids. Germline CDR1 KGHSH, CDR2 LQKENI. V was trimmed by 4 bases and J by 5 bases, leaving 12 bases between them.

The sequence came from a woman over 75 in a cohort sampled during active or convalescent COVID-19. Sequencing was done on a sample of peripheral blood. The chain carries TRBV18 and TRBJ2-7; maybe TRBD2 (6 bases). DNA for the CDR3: TGTGCCAGCTCACGACAAACGGGAGACGAGCAGTACGTC. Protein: CASSRQTGDEQYV.